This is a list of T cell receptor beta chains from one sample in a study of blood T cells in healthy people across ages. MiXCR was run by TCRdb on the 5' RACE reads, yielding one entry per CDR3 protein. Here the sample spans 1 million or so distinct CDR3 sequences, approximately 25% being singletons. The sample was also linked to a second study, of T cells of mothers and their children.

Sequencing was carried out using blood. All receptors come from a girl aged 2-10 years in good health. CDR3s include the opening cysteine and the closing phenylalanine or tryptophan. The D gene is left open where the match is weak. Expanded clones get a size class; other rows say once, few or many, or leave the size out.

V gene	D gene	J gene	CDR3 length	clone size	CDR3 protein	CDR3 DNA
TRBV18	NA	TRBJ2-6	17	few	CASSPGGLVAGVNVLTF	TGTGCCAGCTCACCGGGGGGGCTTGTGGCTGGGGTCAACGTCCTGACTTTC
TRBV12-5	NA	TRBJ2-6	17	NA	CASGLPTDSSGANVLTF	TGTGCTAGTGGTTTGCCGACAGATTCATCTGGGGCCAACGTCCTGACTTTC
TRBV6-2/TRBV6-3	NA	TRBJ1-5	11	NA	CASSYPQGQHF	TGTGCCAGCAGTTACCCCCAGGGCCAGCATTTT
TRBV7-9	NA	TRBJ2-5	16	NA	CASSLFAKTDQETQYF	TGTGCCAGCAGCTTATTTGCGAAAACGGATCAAGAGACCCAGTACTTC
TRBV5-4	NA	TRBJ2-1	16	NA	CASNGPRSRSNNEQFF	TGTGCCAGCAACGGCCCACGGAGTCGGTCTAACAATGAGCAGTTCTTC
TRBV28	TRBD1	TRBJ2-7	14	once	CASRWDRDYYEQYF	TGTGCCAGCAGGTGGGACAGGGATTACTACGAGCAGTACTTC
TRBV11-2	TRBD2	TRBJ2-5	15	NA	CASSPAGKRGKTQYF	TGTGCCAGCAGCCCAGCGGGGAAAAGGGGAAAGACCCAGTACTTC
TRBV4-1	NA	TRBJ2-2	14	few	CASSQEGFGGELFF	TGCGCCAGCAGCCAAGAAGGATTTGGCGGGGAGCTGTTTTTT
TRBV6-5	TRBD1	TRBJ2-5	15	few	CASTLRQGHTSAQYF	TGTGCCAGCACCCTTAGACAGGGTCATACGTCGGCCCAGTACTTC
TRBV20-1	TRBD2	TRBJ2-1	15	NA	CSALRAGGVVNEQFF	TGCAGTGCTCTGAGAGCGGGGGGGGTTGTCAATGAGCAGTTCTTC
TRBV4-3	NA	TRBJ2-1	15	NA	CASSQGRYGGNEQFF	TGCGCCAGCAGCCAAGGGCGGTACGGGGGCAATGAGCAGTTCTTC
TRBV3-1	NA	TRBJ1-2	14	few	CASSQDRRAYGYTF	TGTGCCAGCAGCCAAGATCGACGGGCCTATGGCTACACCTTC
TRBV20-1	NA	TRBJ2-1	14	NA	CSATARLTYNEQFF	TGCAGTGCTACAGCGCGGCTTACCTACAATGAGCAGTTCTTC
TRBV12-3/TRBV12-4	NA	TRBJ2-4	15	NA	CASSLYGVGSGIQYF	TGTGCCAGCAGTTTATACGGGGTAGGGAGTGGCATTCAGTACTTC
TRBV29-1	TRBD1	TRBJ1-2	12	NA	CSVPTGKQGYTF	TGCAGCGTACCGACAGGGAAGCAAGGCTACACCTTC
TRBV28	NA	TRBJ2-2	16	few	CASSPLGGASTGELFF	TGTGCCAGCAGCCCTCTGGGGGGAGCGAGCACCGGGGAGCTGTTTTTT
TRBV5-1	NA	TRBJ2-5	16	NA	CASSLVVGGGQETQYF	TGCGCCAGCAGCCTGGTGGTTGGAGGTGGTCAAGAGACCCAGTACTTC
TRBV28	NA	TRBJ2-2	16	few	CASSSYGGVGPGELFF	TGTGCCAGCAGTTCCTACGGAGGGGTAGGGCCCGGGGAGCTGTTTTTT
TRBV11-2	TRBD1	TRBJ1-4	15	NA	CASSSPQTGAGKLFF	TGTGCCAGCAGCTCCCCCCAGACAGGGGCGGGAAAACTGTTTTTT
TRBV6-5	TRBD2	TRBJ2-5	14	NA	CASSPSGRAETQYF	TGTGCCAGCAGCCCTAGCGGGAGAGCGGAGACCCAGTACTTC
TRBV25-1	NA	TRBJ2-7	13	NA	CASSEVFGGKQYF	TGTGCCAGCAGTGAAGTGTTCGGAGGGAAGCAGTACTTC
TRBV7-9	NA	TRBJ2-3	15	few	CASGELAVITDTQYF	TGTGCCAGTGGCGAGCTAGCCGTAATCACAGATACGCAGTATTTT
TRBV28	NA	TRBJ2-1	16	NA	CASSPPAGEISDEQFF	TGTGCCAGCAGTCCCCCGGCAGGGGAAATTAGCGATGAGCAGTTCTTC
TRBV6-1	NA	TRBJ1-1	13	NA	CASLRAMNTEAFF	TGTGCCAGCTTACGGGCGATGAATACTGAAGCTTTCTTT
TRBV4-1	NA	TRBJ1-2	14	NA	CASSLGRLDYGYTF	TGCGCCAGCAGCCTGGGACGGCTAGACTATGGCTACACCTTC
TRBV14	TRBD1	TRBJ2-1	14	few	CATKTGGLNNEQFF	TGTGCCACCAAGACAGGGGGCCTCAACAATGAGCAGTTCTTC
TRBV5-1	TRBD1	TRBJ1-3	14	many	CASSDTGAGNTIYF	TGCGCCAGCAGCGACACAGGGGCTGGAAACACCATATATTTT
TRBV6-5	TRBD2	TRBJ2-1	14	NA	CASSSASGTNEQFF	TGTGCCAGCAGTTCGGCTAGCGGGACCAATGAGCAGTTCTTC
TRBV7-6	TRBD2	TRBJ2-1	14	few	CASSRMTSGGWQFF	TGTGCCAGCAGCAGAATGACTAGCGGGGGGTGGCAGTTCTTC
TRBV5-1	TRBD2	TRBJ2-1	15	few	CASSVSSGINNEQFF	TGCGCCAGCAGCGTATCTAGCGGGATTAACAATGAGCAGTTCTTC
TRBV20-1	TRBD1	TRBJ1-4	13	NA	CSASRGQSEKLFF	TGCAGTGCTAGTAGGGGGCAGAGTGAAAAACTGTTTTTT
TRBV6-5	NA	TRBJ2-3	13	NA	CASSSWSTDTQYF	TGTGCCAGCAGTTCTTGGAGCACAGATACGCAGTATTTT
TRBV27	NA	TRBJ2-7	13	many	CASSPDLGYEQYF	TGTGCCAGTAGTCCCGATCTTGGCTACGAGCAGTACTTC
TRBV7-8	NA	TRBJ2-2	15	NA	CASQYAFINTGELFF	TGTGCCAGCCAGTACGCCTTTATCAACACCGGGGAGCTGTTTTTT
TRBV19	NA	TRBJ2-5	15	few	CASSIGLRGKETQYF	TGTGCCAGTAGTATCGGACTCCGGGGAAAAGAGACCCAGTACTTC
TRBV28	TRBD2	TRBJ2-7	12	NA	CASSLNRLAAYF	TGTGCCAGCAGTCTGAACCGACTAGCGGCGTACTTC
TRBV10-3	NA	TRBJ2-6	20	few	CAISESGFGGVPPGANVLTF	TGTGCCATCAGTGAGTCTGGTTTCGGCGGGGTCCCCCCTGGGGCCAACGTCCTGACTTTC
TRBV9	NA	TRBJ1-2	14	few	CASSVGGQASGYTF	TGTGCCAGCAGCGTAGGGGGACAAGCGTCGGGCTACACCTTC
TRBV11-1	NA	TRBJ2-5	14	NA	CASSGYSLEETQYF	TGTGCCAGCAGCGGATACTCCCTAGAAGAGACCCAGTACTTC
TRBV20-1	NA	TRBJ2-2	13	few	CSARDIDTGELFF	TGCAGTGCTAGAGATATAGACACCGGGGAGCTGTTTTTT
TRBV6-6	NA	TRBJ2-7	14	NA	CASSHSDPAYEQYF	TGTGCCAGCAGTCACTCCGATCCCGCCTACGAGCAGTACTTC
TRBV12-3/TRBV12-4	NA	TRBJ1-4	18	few	CASSLVRRGLTTNEKLFF	TGTGCCAGCAGTTTAGTGCGACGGGGTCTAACAACTAATGAAAAACTGTTTTTT
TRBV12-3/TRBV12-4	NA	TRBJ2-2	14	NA	CASSLELLTGELFF	TGTGCCAGCAGTTTGGAGCTGTTAACCGGGGAGCTGTTTTTT
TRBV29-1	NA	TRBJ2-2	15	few	CSVEGVGPNTGELFF	TGCAGCGTTGAAGGGGTAGGGCCGAACACCGGGGAGCTGTTTTTT
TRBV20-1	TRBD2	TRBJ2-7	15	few	CSAREVASGVYEQYF	TGCAGTGCTAGAGAGGTAGCTAGCGGGGTCTACGAGCAGTACTTC
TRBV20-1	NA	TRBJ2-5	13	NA	CSARGGPQETQYF	TGCAGTGCCAGAGGGGGGCCCCAAGAGACCCAGTACTTC
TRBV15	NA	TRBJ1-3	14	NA	CAIGGTGSGNTIYF	TGTGCCATCGGAGGAACAGGCTCTGGAAACACCATATATTTT
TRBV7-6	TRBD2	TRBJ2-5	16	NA	CASSPARGDLYFWPYF	TGTGCCAGCAGCCCCGCTCGGGGGGATTTGTATTTTTGGCCGTACTTC
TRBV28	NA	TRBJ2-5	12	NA	CASSVVKETQYF	TGTGCCAGCAGCGTCGTCAAGGAGACCCAGTACTTC
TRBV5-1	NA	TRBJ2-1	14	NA	CASSSSGQNNEQFF	TGCGCCAGCAGCTCCTCTGGGCAGAACAATGAGCAGTTCTTC
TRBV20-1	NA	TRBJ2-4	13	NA	CSAARSGTNIQYF	TGCAGTGCTGCCCGATCAGGGACAAACATTCAGTACTTC
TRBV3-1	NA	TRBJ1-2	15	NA	CASSQERLINYGYTF	TGTGCCAGCAGCCAAGAGAGATTGATCAACTATGGCTACACCTTC
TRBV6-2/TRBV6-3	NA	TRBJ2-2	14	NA	CASSDRRNTGELFF	TGTGCCAGCAGTGACAGGAGGAACACCGGGGAGCTGTTTTTT
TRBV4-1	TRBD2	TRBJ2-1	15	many	CASSQDSGVYNEQFF	TGCGCCAGCAGCCAAGATAGCGGGGTTTACAATGAGCAGTTCTTC
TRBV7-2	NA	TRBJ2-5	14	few	CASSSGHRTETQYF	TGTGCCAGCAGCTCGGGACATCGGACGGAGACCCAGTACTTC
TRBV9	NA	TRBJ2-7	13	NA	CASSVFGADEQYF	TGTGCCAGCAGCGTATTCGGGGCTGACGAGCAGTACTTC
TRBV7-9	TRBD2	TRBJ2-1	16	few	CASSFGLAGGGAEQFF	TGTGCCAGCAGCTTTGGACTAGCGGGAGGCGGGGCTGAGCAGTTCTTC